These 3 T cell receptor beta chains came from one sample sequenced in a study of T cell responses to AZD1222 COVID-19 vaccine (dated by TCRdb to the early 2020s). The time point label here, explained by the study, means: baseline before first vaccination. The library was produced with the immunoSEQ multiplex PCR assay. TCRdb re-hosts the immuneACCESS table, in-frame sequences only. Its copies lack some clones; in the studies checked, an unresolved V gene accounts for under half of them, and the cause for the rest is not known. The sample table contains around 140,000 clones; only one count was recorded for under 95% of them. The top ten clonotypes cover over 8% of the sample. Sequencing was performed on peripheral blood, taken on day 0 of AZD1222 vaccination. These receptors all stem from an adult in good health.

The V call is TRBV11-3, the J call TRBJ2-3, with 7 bases matching TRBD2. With 1 base clipped from V and 3 bases from J, the junction kept 10 bases outside the gene matches. The length of the CDR3 is 17 residues. CDR1 is SGHNT, CDR2 YENEEA, per germline. CDR3 in DNA: TGTGCCAGCAGCTTAGGCAATGGCGGGGGAGGTACAGATACGCAGTATTTT. This codes for CASSLGNGGGGTDTQYF.

The V and J genes are TRBV7-6 and TRBJ1-3; 9 bases fit TRBD1. Germline assignment: CDR1 SGHVS and CDR2 FNYEAQ. Trimming cost V 1 base and J 2 bases; bases outside gene matches: 9. This CDR3 is 18 amino acids long. The CDR3 here is CASSLVRGQGRPGNTIYF. The CDR3 nucleotides are TGTGCCAGCAGCTTAGTTCGGGGACAGGGAAGACCTGGAAACACCATATATTTT.

This sequence joins TRBV7-2 and TRBJ1-6, with D uncertain. Germline values: CDR1 SGHTA, CDR2 FQGNSA. Trimming left V 2 bases short and J 7 bases short, with 18 bases between. The CDR3 extends over 17 amino acids. DNA of the CDR3: TGTGCCAGCAGCTTACTTGGCCTTTACCCTTGGAATTCACCCCTCCACTTT. Protein sequence: CASSLLGLYPWNSPLHF.